The next 5 T cell receptor beta chains were all read from a single sample in a study of response to subunit inactivated influenza vaccine (dated by TCRdb to between 2018 and 2020). The library was made by RT-PCR. Sequencing took place on an Illumina HiSeq 2500. TCRdb trimmed public reads at Q25 via fastp, called clones via MiXCR and kept in-frame beta chains. Entries are consolidated by CDR3 protein sequence, retaining the most common genes and DNA. The sample profile shows hundreds of thousands of distinct CDR3 sequences; approximately 7.6% of them were found once. The ten most abundant clones make up roughly 13% of the sample. Sample: PBMCs from blood, taken around 25 months after vaccination. The receptors stem from a man aged 45-69 years who received an inactivated influenza vaccine. Donor details come from another sample of the same person, matched by shared clones.

The chain couples TRBV10-3 to TRBJ2-3, with 15 bases lining up with TRBD2. Germline CDR1 and CDR2: ENHRY and SYGVKD. V was clipped by 3 bases and J by 6 bases; unmatched bases: 13. The CDR3 loop spans 19 amino acids. The CDR3 sequence: CAISDPDRTSGRGSDTQYF. The DNA of the CDR3 is TGTGCCATCAGTGATCCGGACAGGACTAGCGGGAGGGGGTCGGATACGCAGTATTTT.

This clonotype was counted between two and nine times. The V call is TRBV7-2, the J call TRBJ2-5, with 8 bases identical to TRBD2. Germline V lookup: CDR1 SGHTA, CDR2 FQGNSA. The CDR3 has 15 residues. V lost 1 base, J lost 5 bases, and 6 bases stayed unmatched. CDR3 in DNA: TGTGCCAGCAGCTTAGTACTAGCGGAAGCCGAGACCCAGTACTTC. This codes for CASSLVLAEAETQYF.

This clonotype has more than one count but fewer than ten. This rearrangement joins TRBV20-1 to TRBJ2-7; no firm D call. The germline CDR1 and CDR2 sequences are DFQATT and SNEGSKA (reference sequence). CDR3 length: 14 residues. V lost 0 bases and J lost 1, with 10 bases in between. The CDR3 spells CSARDWRGSYEQYF. CDR3 DNA sequence: TGCAGTGCTAGAGATTGGCGTGGATCCTACGAGCAGTACTTC.

V is TRBV6-2 or TRBV6-3 and J is TRBJ2-4; TRBD1 might be the D (5 bases). Per the germline V gene, CDR1 is MNHEY and CDR2 is SVGEGT. The CDR3 has 11 amino acids. Trimming stripped 7 bases from V and 6 bases from J, with 7 bases between. The CDR3 sequence is CASTGLNIQYF. The CDR3 region has the DNA TGTGCCAGCACAGGGTTAAACATTCAGTACTTC.

Many counts were recorded for this clonotype. The rearrangement links TRBV20-1 to TRBJ2-2; D remains unclear. Trimming stripped 3 bases from V and 2 bases from J, with 7 bases between. CDR1 and CDR2 from the germline V gene are DFQATT and SNEGSKA (reference sequence). The CDR3 runs to 13 residues. CDR3 in DNA: TGCAGTGCTAGTGAGGACAACACCGGGGAGCTGTTTTTT. It codes for CSASEDNTGELFF.